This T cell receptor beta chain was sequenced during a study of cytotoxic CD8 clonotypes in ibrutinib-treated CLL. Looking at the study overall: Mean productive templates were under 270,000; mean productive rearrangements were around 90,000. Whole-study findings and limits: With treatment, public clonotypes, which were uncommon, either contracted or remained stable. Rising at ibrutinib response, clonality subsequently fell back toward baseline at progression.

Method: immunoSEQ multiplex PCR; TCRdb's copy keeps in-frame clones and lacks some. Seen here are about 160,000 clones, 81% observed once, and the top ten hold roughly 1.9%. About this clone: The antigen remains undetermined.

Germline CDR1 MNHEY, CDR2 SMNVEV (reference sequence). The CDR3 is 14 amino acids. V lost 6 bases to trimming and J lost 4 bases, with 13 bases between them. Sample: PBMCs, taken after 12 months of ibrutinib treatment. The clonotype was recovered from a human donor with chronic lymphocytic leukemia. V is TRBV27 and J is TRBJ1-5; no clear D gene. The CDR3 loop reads CASSPHLLNQPQHF. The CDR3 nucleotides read TGTGCCAGCAGCCCCCATCTTTTGAATCAGCCCCAGCATTTT.